Sequencing of this T cell receptor (beta chain) was carried out in a study of identical twins. TCRdb redid the calling of the 5' RACE reads with MiXCR, one entry per CDR3 protein. The table includes 700,000 or so distinct CDR3 sequences, 21% detected once. CDR3 length: 14 amino acids. CDR1 and CDR2 from the germline V gene are DFQATT and SNEGSKA (reference sequence). Germline trimming cut 6 bases from V and 6 bases from J; bases unmatched to any gene: 12. These same records also appear under a second study, on T cells expressing NK-cell markers.

The TCR sequence derives from a woman aged 18-29 years in good health. The sequenced sample consisted of PBMCs. The chain couples TRBV20-1 to TRBJ2-3, with 7 bases lining up with TRBD1. CDR3 coding DNA: TGCAGTGCGATACAGGGGCGGGTAATCGATACGCAGTATTTT. Its protein product is CSAIQGRVIDTQYF.